This T cell receptor beta chain was sequenced during a study of CD4 and CD8 cells across lung adenocarcinoma regions. This clonotype showed up just once. Germline CDR1 and CDR2: MNHEY and SMNVEV (reference sequence). The V and J ends lost 5 bases and 13 bases respectively, with 24 bases between them. The CDR3 totals 15 residues. TCRdb ran MiXCR on the PCR reads and lists one entry per CDR3 protein. The table shows around 20,000 distinct CDR3 sequences, with under 70% occurring only once. Sequences were obtained from CD8+ T cells from the center of a lung tumor. V gene TRBV27 combines with J gene TRBJ2-4, with a weak D call TRBD2 (5 bases). The TCR originated in a female donor with lung adenocarcinoma. The CD4 and CD8 labels of this study may be unreliable. CDR3 DNA: TGTGCCAGCAGTCCGGGCCTGGGAGCCAAAAATATGCAGTACTTC. It translates to CASSPGLGAKNMQYF.